The 5 T cell receptor beta chains below were found in one sample sequenced in a study of CD8 T cells in Susac syndrome. It was with random hexamers that 0.5 to 1 ug RNA was reverse transcribed. One entry per CDR3 protein results from TCRdb running MiXCR on the immunoSEQ multiplex PCR reads. The repertoire has 120,000 to 150,000 distinct CDR3 sequences, nearly 97% of them found once; the top ten carry over 0.065%. Sequenced input: CD4+ T cells from PBMCs. The receptors come from a human donor with Susac syndrome.

CDR3 in DNA: TGCAGCGTTTCGGAGGGGGGGTCCAAAAACATTCAGTACTTC. Protein product: CSVSEGGSKNIQYF. The chain combines TRBV29-1 with TRBJ2-4; D perhaps matches TRBD2 (7 bases). The germline gives CDR1 SQVTM, CDR2 ANQGSEA. The CDR3 is 14 amino acids. Trimming took off 5 bases at V and 2 bases at J, with 13 bases between the two ends.

The chain joins TRBV20-1 to TRBJ2-7; D is possibly TRBD1 or TRBD2 (5 bases each). The CDR3 extends over 14 amino acids. Germline V lookup: CDR1 DFQATT, CDR2 SNEGSKA (reference sequence). Trimming removed 3 bases from V and 3 bases from J, with 15 bases in between. As DNA, the CDR3 is TGCAGTGCTAGCCGAGGGGCTACGGGCTACGAGCAGTACTTC. Its protein is CSASRGATGYEQYF.

The chain links TRBV7-3 to TRBJ2-7, with D unresolved. Germline values: CDR1 SGHTA, CDR2 FQGTGA. The CDR3 has 13 amino acids. The V gene lost 0 bases and the J gene lost 3 bases, with 6 bases spanning the gap. CDR3 DNA: TGTGCCAGCAGCTTAACGGCGGTCTACGAGCAGTACTTC. Encoded protein: CASSLTAVYEQYF.

V and J are TRBV29-1 and TRBJ2-5; 8 bases map to TRBD1. The V segment lost 7 bases and the J segment 3 bases; nucleotides outside the gene matches: 4. Per germline, CDR1 SQVTM and CDR2 ANQGSEA. The CDR3 sequence is 12 residues long. The CDR3 sequence is CSAQTGEETQYF. The CDR3 DNA reads TGCAGCGCTCAGACAGGGGAAGAGACCCAGTACTTC.

V gene TRBV28 combines with J gene TRBJ2-5; TRBD1 might be the D (7 bases). CDR1 MDHEN and CDR2 SYDVKM come from the germline V gene. This CDR3 region has 14 residues. Trimming removed 5 bases at V and 2 bases at J, with 12 bases between. The CDR3 sequence: CASSPGGRQETQYF. In nucleotides, the CDR3 is TGTGCCAGCAGTCCAGGGGGGAGGCAAGAGACCCAGTACTTC.